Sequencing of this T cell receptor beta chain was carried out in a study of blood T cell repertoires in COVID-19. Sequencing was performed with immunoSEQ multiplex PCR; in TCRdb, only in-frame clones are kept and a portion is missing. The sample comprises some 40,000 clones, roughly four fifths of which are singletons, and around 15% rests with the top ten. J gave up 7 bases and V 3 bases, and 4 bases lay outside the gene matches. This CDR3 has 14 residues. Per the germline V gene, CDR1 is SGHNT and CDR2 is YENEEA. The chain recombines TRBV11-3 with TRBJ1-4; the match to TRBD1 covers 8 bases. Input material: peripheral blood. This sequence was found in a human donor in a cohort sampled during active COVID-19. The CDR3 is CASSFGTGGEKLFF. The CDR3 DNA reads TGTGCCAGCAGCTTCGGGACAGGAGGTGAAAAACTGTTTTTT.